The sequence of this TCR beta chain was determined in a study of shared clonotypes between healthy human individuals. CD8 memory merged CD45RO+ with CCR7-negative CD45RA+ TemRA cells. Study-wide results and caveats: A handful of donors showed sharing of around 5% of naive CD4 clonotypes.

Assay execution proceeded at the deep level. Study processing details: Junction-only immunoSEQ sequences carried no quality scores, so filtering differed. The table came from immunoSEQ multiplex PCR; TCRdb's copy has only in-frame clones and leaves some out. From that table come the V and J calls and clone size; the DNA was used to work out D and trimming. The table lists under 350,000 clones, roughly 87% of them singletons, with roughly 16% in the top ten. This CDR3 is built from 16 residues. CDR1 SGHAT and CDR2 FQNNGV come from the germline V gene. After removal of 1 base from V and 2 bases from J, the junction contained 1 base not matched to a gene. A remark on this clone: The antigen is unknown.

The chain couples TRBV11-2 to TRBJ2-3; 12 bases fit TRBD2. The sequenced material came from memory CD8+ T cells sorted from blood. The subset here: CD45RO+ cells pooled with CCR7-negative TemRA cells. The source of this sequence is a man between 18 and 29 years old in good health. CDR3 nucleotides: TGTGCCAGCAGCTTAGGACTAGCGGGAGCCACAGATACGCAGTATTTT. The encoded protein is CASSLGLAGATDTQYF. Filled out from reference TRBV11-2 and TRBJ2-3, the complete variable domain reads EAGVAQSPRYKIIEKRQSVAFWCNPISGHATLYWYQQILGQGPKLLIQFQNNGVVDDSQLPKDRFSAERLKGVDSTLKIQPAKLEDSAVYLCASSLGLAGATDTQYFGPGTRLTVL.